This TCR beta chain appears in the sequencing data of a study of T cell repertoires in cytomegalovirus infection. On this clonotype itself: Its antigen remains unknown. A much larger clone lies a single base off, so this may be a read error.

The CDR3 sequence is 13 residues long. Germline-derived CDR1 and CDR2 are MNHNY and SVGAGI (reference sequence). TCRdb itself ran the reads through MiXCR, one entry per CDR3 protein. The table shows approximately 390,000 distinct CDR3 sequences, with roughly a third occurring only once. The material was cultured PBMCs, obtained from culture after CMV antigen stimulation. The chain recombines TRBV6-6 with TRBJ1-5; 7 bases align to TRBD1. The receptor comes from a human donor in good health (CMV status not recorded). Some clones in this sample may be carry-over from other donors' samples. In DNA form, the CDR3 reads TGTGCCAGCAATTCACAGGGGCGTCAGCTCCAGCATTTT. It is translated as CASNSQGRQLQHF.